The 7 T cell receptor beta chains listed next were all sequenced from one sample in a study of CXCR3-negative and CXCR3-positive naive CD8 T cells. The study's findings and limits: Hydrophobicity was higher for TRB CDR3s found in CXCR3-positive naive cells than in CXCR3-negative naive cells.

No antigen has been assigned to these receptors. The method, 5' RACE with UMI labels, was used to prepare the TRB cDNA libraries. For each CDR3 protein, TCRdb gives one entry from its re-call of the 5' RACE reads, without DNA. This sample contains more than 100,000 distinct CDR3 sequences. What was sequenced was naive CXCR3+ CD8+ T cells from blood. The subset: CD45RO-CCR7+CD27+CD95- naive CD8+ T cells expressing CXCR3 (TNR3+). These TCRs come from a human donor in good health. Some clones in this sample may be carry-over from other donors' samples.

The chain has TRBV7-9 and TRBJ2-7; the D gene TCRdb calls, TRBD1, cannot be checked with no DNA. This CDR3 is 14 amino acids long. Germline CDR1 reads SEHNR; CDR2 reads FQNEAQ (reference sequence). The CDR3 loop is CASSPLGQGGEQYF.

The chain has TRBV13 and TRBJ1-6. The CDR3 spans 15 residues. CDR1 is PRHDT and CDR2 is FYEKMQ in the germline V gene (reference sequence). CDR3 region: CASSLGPDRRSPLHF.

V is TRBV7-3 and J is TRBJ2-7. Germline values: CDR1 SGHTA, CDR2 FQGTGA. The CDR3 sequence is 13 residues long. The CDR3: CASSLLAGYEQYF.

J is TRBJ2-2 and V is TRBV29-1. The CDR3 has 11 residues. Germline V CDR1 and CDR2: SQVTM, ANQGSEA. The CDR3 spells CSVWVAGELFF.

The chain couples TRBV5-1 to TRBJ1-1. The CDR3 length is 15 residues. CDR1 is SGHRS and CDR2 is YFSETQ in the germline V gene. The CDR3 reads CASSYWAGEDTEAFF.

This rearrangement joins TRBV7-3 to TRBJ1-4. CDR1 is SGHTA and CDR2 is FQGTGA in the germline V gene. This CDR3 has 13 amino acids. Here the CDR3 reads CASSRNDGEKLFF.

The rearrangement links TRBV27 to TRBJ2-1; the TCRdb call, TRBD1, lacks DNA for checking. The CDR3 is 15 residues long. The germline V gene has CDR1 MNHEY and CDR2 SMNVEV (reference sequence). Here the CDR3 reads CASRLPGQGYNEQFF.